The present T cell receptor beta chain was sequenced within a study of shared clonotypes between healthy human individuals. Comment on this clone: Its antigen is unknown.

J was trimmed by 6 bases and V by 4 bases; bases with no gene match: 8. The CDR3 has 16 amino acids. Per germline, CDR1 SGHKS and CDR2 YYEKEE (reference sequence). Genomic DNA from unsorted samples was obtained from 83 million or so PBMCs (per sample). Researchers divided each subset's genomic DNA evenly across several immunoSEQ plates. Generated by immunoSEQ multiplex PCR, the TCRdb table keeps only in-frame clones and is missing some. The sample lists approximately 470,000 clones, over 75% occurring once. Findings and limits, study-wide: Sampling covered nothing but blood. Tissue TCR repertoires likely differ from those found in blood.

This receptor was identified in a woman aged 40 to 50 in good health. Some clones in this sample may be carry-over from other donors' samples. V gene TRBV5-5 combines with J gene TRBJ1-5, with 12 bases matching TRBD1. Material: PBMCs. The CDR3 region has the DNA TGTGCCAGCAGCGGAACCGGGACAGGGGGCTTTCAGCCCCAGCATTTT. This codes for CASSGTGTGGFQPQHF.